The subject of this entry is one T cell receptor (beta chain). Its antigen is unknown. This could be a read error, since a much larger clone is one nucleotide away. From germline, CDR1 is SGHAT and CDR2 FQDESV (reference sequence). The CDR3 loop spans 16 amino acids. V was clipped by 4 bases and J by 5 bases; unmatched bases: 8. The TCR library protocol was used to attach unique molecular identifiers. These identifiers were attached to individual cDNA molecules. TCRdb reprocessed the 5' RACE reads via MiXCR and lists one record per CDR3 protein. The sample contains around 80,000 distinct CDR3 sequences, 12% of which appear only once. These data originate in a study of early T cells in non-severe SARS-CoV-2 infection. Study-level background: Chains were unpaired, as sequencing was done on bulk RNA from unsorted whole blood. Study results and limitations: VDJdb matches were skewed toward anti-spike CD8 T cell responses.

This clonotype was sampled from an adult who was a healthcare worker with PCR-confirmed SARS-CoV-2 infection or an uninfected control (not recorded which). This chain connects TRBV11-1 to TRBJ2-3, with 11 bases that match TRBD2. Sequenced input: whole blood. CDR3 in DNA: TGTGCCAGCAGCTACGAAGTAGCGGGAGGGCGAGATACGCAGTATTTT. It is translated as CASSYEVAGGRDTQYF. Drawing the rest from reference TRBV11-1 and TRBJ2-3, the complete variable domain is EAEVAQSPRYKITEKSQAVAFWCDPISGHATLYWYRQILGQGPELLVQFQDESVVDDSQLPKDRFSAERLKGVDSTLKIQPAELGDSAMYLCASSYEVAGGRDTQYFGPGTRLTVL.